This section outlines one T cell receptor beta chain sequence together with its context. The V end lost 0 bases, the J end lost 0 bases, and 9 bases lay between the germline ends. CDR1 and CDR2 from the germline V gene are MNHEY and SVGAGI. The length of the CDR3 is 15 residues. Profiling relied on immunoSEQ multiplex PCR, and the TCRdb table lists in-frame clones only, not all of them. The sample yields 240,000 or so clones, 88% seen once. The entry originates in a study of blood T cell repertoires in COVID-19. Study details: The United States, Italy and Spain provided the acute and convalescent COVID-19 samples.

Sequenced: peripheral blood. The V and J genes are TRBV6-5 and TRBJ2-7, with D possibly matching TRBD2 (6 bases). This clonotype was sampled from a woman aged 40-49 years who had recovered from COVID-19. CDR3 residues: CASSYSLATSYEQYF. Here the CDR3 DNA reads TGTGCCAGCAGTTACTCGCTAGCGACCTCCTACGAGCAGTACTTC.